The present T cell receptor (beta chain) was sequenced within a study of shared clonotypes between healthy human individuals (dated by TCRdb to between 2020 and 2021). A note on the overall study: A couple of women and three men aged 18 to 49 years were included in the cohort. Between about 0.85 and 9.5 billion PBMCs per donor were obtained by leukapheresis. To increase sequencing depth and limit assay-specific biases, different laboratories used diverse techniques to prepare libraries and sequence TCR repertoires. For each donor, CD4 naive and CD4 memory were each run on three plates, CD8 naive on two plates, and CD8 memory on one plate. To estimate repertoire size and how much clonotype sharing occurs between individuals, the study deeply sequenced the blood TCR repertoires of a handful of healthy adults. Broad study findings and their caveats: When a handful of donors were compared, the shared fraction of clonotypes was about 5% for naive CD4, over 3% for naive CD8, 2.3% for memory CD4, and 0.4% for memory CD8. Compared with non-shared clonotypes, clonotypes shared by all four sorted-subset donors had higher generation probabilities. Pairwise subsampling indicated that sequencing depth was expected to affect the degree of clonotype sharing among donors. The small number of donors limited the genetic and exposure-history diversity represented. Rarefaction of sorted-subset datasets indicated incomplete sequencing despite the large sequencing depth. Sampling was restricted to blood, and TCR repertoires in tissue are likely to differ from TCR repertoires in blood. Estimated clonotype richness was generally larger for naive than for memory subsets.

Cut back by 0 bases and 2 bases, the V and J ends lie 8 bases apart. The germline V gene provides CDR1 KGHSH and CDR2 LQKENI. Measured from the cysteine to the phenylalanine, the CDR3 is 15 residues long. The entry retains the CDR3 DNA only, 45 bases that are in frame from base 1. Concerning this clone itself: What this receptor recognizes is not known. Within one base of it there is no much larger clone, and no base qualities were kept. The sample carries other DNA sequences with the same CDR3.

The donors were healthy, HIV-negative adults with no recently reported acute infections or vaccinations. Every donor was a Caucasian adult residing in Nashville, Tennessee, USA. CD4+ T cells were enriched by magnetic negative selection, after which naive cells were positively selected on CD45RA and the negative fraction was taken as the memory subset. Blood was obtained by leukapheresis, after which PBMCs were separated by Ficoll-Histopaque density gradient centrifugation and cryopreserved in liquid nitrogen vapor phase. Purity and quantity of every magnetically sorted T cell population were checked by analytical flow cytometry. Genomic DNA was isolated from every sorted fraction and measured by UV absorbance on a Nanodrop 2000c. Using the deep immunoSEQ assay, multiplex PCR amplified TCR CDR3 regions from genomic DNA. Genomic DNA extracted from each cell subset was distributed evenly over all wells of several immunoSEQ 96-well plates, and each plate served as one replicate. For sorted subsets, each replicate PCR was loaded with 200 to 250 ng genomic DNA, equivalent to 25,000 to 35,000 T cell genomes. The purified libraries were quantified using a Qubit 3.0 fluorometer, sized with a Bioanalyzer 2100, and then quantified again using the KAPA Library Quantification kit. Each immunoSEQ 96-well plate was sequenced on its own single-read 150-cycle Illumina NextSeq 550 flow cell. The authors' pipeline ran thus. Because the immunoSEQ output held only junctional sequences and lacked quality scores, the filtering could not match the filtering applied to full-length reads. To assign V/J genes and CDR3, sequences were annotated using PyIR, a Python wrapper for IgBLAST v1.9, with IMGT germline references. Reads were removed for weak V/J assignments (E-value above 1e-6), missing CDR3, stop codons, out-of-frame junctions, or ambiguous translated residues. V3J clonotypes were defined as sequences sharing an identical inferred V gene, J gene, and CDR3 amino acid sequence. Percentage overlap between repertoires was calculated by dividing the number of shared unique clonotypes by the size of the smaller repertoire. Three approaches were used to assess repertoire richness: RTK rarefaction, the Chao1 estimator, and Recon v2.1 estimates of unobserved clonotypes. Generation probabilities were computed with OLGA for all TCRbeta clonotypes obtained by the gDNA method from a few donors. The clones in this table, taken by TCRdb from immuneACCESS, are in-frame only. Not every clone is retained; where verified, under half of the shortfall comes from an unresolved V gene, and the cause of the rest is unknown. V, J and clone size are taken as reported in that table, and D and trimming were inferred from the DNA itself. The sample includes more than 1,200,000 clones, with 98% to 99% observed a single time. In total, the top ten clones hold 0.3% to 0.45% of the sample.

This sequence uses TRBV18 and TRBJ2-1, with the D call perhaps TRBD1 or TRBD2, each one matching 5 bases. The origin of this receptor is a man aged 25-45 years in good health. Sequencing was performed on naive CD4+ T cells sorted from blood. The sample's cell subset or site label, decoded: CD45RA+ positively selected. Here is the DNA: TGTGCCAGCTCACCACCTCTGGGGGCCTACAATGAGCAGTTCTTC. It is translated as CASSPPLGAYNEQFF.